This T cell receptor beta chain was captured in a study of neurological immune-mediated disorders. This clonotype appeared many times. Its antigen is currently unknown. Noted time point: technical triplicate 3. With 10-nucleotide random UMIs included, cDNA was synthesized by 5'RACE. Using its own MiXCR run on the 5' RACE reads, TCRdb lists one record per CDR3 protein. The repertoire includes about 44,000 distinct CDR3 sequences, around a fifth of them detected once, and approximately 4.2% sits in the top ten. Study-wide points: Patients with HTLV-1-associated myelopathy showed the most TCR clonal expansion. Those with multiple sclerosis showed the least, falling below healthy controls.

Between the trimmed V and J ends, which lost 10 bases and 0 bases, there was a span of 16 bases. The CDR3 consists of 15 residues. The sample taken for sequencing was PBMCs. The rearrangement joins TRBV12-3 or TRBV12-4 to TRBJ2-1, with unresolved D. This TCR was sampled from a man aged 55-75 years with HTLV-1-associated myelopathy (HAM/TSP). CDR3 in DNA: TGTGCCACCGCCCAGCCGCAAGGCTCCTACAATGAGCAGTTCTTC. This translates into CATAQPQGSYNEQFF.